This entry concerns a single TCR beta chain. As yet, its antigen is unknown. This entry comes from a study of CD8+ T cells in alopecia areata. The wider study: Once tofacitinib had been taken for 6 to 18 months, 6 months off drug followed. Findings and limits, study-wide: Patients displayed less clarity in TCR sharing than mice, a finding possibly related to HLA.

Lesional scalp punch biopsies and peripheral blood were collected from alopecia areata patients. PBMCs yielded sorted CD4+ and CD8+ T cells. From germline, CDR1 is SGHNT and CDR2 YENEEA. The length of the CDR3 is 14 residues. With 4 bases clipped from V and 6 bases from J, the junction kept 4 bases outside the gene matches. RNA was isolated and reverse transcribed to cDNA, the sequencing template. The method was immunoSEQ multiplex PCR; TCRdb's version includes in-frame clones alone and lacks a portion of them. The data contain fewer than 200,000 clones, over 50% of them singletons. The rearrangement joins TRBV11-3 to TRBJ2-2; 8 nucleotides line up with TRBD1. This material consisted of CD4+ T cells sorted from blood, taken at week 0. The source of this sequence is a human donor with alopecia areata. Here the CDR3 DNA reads TGTGCCAGCAGCTACCCCAGGGGGCCCGGGGAGCTGTTTTTT. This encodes CASSYPRGPGELFF.